The entry that follows covers one T cell receptor beta chain sequence. This sample was taken from a study of OX40 agonist ivuxolimab in advanced cancers. Assay: immunoSEQ multiplex PCR; the TCRdb copy retains only in-frame clones and omits some. The table includes 65,000 to 80,000 clones, 84% detected once. The ends were cut back, 0 bases at V and 5 bases at J, with 5 bases in the middle. CDR1 is SGHNT, CDR2 YYREEE, per germline (reference sequence). This CDR3 comprises 12 residues. The clonotype originates from an adult with an advanced solid tumor such as melanoma, head and neck, liver or kidney cancer. This rearrangement joins TRBV5-4 to TRBJ2-5; D not resolved. This specimen was CD4+ or CD8+ T cells sorted from blood, taken in a trial of the OX40 agonist ivuxolimab. CDR3 region: CASSLDLETQYF. The DNA for the CDR3 is TGTGCCAGCAGCTTGGATTTGGAGACCCAGTACTTC.